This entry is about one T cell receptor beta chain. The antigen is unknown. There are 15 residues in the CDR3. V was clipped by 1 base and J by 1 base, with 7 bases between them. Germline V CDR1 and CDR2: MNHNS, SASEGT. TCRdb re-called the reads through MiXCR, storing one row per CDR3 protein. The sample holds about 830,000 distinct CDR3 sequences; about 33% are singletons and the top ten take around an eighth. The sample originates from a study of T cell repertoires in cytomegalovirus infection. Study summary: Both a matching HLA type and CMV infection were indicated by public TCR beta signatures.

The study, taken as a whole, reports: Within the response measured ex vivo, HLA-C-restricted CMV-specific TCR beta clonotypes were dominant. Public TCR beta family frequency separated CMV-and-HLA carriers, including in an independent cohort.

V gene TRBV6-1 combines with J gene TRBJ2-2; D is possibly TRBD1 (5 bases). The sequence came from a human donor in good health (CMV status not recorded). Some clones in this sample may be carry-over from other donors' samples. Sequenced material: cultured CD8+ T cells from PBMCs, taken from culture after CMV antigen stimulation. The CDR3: CASSEVGQNTGELFF. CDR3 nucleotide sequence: TGTGCCAGCAGTGAAGTGGGGCAGAACACCGGGGAGCTGTTTTTT.